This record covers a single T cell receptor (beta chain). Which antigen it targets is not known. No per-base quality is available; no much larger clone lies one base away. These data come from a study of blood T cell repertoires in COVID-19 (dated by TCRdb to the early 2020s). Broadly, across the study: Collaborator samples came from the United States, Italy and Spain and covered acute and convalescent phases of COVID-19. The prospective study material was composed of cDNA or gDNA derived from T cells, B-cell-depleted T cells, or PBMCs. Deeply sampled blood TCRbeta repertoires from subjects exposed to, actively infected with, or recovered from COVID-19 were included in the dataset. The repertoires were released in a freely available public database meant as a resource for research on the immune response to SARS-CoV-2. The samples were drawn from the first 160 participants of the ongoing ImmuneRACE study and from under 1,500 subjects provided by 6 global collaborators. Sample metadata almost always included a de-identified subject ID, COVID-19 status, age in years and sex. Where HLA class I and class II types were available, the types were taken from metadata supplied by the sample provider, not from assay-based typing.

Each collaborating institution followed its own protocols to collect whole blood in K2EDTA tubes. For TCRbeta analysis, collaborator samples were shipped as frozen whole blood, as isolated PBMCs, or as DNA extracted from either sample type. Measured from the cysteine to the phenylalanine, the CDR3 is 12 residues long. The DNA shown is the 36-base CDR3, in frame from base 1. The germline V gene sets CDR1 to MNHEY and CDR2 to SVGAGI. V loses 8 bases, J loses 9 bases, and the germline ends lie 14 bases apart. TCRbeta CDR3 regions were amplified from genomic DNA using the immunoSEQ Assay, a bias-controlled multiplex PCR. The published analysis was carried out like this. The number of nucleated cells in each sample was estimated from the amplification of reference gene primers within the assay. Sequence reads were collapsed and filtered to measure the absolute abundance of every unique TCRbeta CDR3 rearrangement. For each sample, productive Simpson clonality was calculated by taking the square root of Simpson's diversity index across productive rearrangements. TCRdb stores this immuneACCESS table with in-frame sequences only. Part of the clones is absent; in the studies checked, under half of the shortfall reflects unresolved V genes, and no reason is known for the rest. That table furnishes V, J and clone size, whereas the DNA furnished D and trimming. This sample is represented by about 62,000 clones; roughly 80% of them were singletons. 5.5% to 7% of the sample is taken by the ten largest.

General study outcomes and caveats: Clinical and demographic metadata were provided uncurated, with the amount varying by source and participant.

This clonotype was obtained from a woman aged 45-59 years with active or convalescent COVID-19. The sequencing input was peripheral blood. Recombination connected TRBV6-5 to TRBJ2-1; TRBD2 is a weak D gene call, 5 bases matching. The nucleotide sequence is TGTGCCAGCTGTACTAGGCTCGCTGAGCAGTTCTTC. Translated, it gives CASCTRLAEQFF.